A single sample is the source of the 5 T cell receptor beta chains below, sequenced in a study of blood T cell repertoires in COVID-19. The method was immunoSEQ multiplex PCR; TCRdb's version includes in-frame clones alone and lacks a portion of them. The table has tens of thousands of clones, about 86% seen once; the top ten hold around 13%. The sequenced sample consisted of peripheral blood. These receptor sequences come from a human donor in a cohort sampled during active COVID-19.

The chain is built from TRBV23-1 and TRBJ1-5; D is unresolved. TRBV23-1 is designated an ORF whose function remains uncertain. Trimming removed 2 bases from V and 8 bases from J, with 4 bases in between. The CDR3 is made up of 11 amino acids. The CDR3 DNA reads TGCGCCAGCAGTCAACCTGAGCCCCAGCATTTT. Amino acids: CASSQPEPQHF.

The J gene is TRBJ2-2, the V gene TRBV7-8; D may be TRBD1 (6 bases). The CDR3 loop spans 14 amino acids. The V end lost 3 bases, the J end lost 4 bases, and 9 bases lay between the germline ends. Germline CDR1 and CDR2: SGHVS and FQNEAQ. The CDR3: CASSFEGGTGELFF. CDR3 coding DNA: TGTGCCAGCAGCTTTGAAGGGGGCACCGGGGAGCTGTTTTTT.

This clone turned up a few times. This chain links TRBV6-2 or TRBV6-3 with TRBJ1-1; tentative D call: TRBD1 (5 bases). CDR1 MNHEY and CDR2 SVGEGT come from the germline V gene. The CDR3 has 15 amino acids. The germline V and J ends were trimmed by 5 bases and 1 base, with 14 bases remaining between them. CDR3 in amino acids: CASSTQGLENTEAFF. The CDR3 DNA sequence: TGTGCCAGCAGTACCCAGGGATTGGAGAACACTGAAGCTTTCTTT.

The gene calls are TRBV7-9 and TRBJ2-4, with 9 positions matching TRBD1. From germline, CDR1 is SEHNR and CDR2 FQNEAQ (reference sequence). Unmatched junction bases numbered 11, after V lost 4 bases and J lost 7 bases. This CDR3 has 16 amino acids. The CDR3 DNA reads as TGTGCCAGCAGCTCACTGCCCGGGACAGGGATGAACATTCAGTACTTC. It codes for CASSSLPGTGMNIQYF.

This rearrangement joins TRBV7-3 to TRBJ2-5; 10 bases are a match to TRBD2. This CDR3 is 16 amino acids long. Losses at the gene ends were 5 bases for V and 1 base for J; bases not matched to a gene: 7. CDR1 and CDR2 (germline): SGHTA, FQGTGA. The CDR3 DNA is TGTGCCAGCAGCCCAGGAAGGACTAGCGGCCAAGAGACCCAGTACTTC. This sequence encodes CASSPGRTSGQETQYF.